This T cell receptor (beta chain) derives from a study of shared clonotypes between healthy human individuals. Study-wide context: CD4 naive cells filled three plates per donor, CD4 memory three, CD8 naive two and CD8 memory one.

The J segment lost 5 bases and the V segment lost 3 bases, leaving 4 bases of the junction unmatched. This CDR3 spans 14 amino acids. Per germline, CDR1 SGHVS and CDR2 FQNEAQ. The method was immunoSEQ multiplex PCR; TCRdb's version includes in-frame clones alone and lacks a portion of them. Of 2 million to 2.5 million clones listed, around 93% are singletons. Comment on this clone: Antigen specificity is unknown.

General study findings and limits: Relative to memory subsets, naive subsets generally showed larger estimated richness. It was anticipated that sequencing depth would influence how many clonotypes donors shared. Against clonotypes common to all four donors, non-shared ones had lower generation probabilities.

Sequenced sample: naive CD4+ T cells from PBMCs. The subset denotes: CD45RA+ positively selected. The gene calls are TRBV7-8 and TRBJ1-1, with 9 bases aligning to TRBD1. This sequence was found in a man between 18 and 29 years old in good health. Some clones in this sample may be carry-over from other donors' samples. The DNA of the CDR3 is TGTGCCAGCAGCTTCCCGGGACAGGGAACTGAAGCTTTCTTT. Translation: CASSFPGQGTEAFF.